This T cell receptor (beta chain) was captured by sequencing in a study of tumor and adjacent non-tumor tissue in lung cancer. On the study more broadly: The patients, 10 men and five or six women, were roughly 30 to 76 with stage I to III disease.

CDR1 and CDR2 (germline): MNHNY, SVGAGI (reference sequence). CDR3 length: 14 amino acids. RNA was extracted from bulk tissue without any cell sorting. The normal lung tissue was taken more than 3 cm from the tumor edge. Between August and November 2014, newly diagnosed, chemotherapy-naive lung cancer patients underwent thoracic surgery in China. Overall study results and limits: Tumor tissue had significantly higher TCR diversity than normal lung.

A modified ARM-PCR protocol with three rounds of nested PCR amplified TCRbeta. Each CDR3 protein is one row after TCRdb ran MiXCR on the multiplex PCR reads. Altogether 60,000 to 70,000 distinct CDR3 sequences are present, 76% being singletons, with the ten largest covering 40% to 45%. Concerning this clonotype: Its antigen is unidentified. At one of its ends the junction is not consistent with the germline gene, which may arise from a read error.

The chain carries TRBV6-6 and TRBJ1-2; D remains unclear. Specimen: distant non-tumor lung tissue. The clonotype originates from a man in his 60s with non-small cell lung cancer. The CDR3 is CVSGSFDNTYGYTF. The CDR3 DNA sequence: TGTGTCAGCGGGTCCTTCGACAACACCTATGGCTACACCTTC.